This T cell receptor (beta chain) came from a study of control samples from healthy donors and cancer patients. The assay was immunoSEQ multiplex PCR, and TCRdb's table has in-frame clones only and misses some. The table has some 82,000 clones, around 87% seen once. Material: blood. The receptor's source is a man aged 45-60 years in good health.

The DNA of the CDR3 is TGTGCCAGCAGTTTACCCCTGACAGGGGGCTACGAGCAGTACTTC. Its protein product is CASSLPLTGGYEQYF. The chain combines TRBV28 with TRBJ2-7; the match to TRBD1 covers 9 bases. There are 15 residues in the CDR3. Germline CDR1 is MDHEN and CDR2 is SYDVKM. V lost 2 bases, J lost 3 bases, and 5 bases stayed unmatched.